The TCR beta chain described here comes from a study of neurological immune-mediated disorders. Trimming took 2 bases from V and 4 from J; bases not matched to a gene: 4. Germline assignment: CDR1 SGDLS and CDR2 YYNGEE. The CDR3 sequence is 15 residues long. This clonotype was seen repeatedly, ten times or more. The antigen is undetermined. TCRdb redid the calling of the 5' RACE reads with MiXCR, one entry per CDR3 protein. The sample records approximately 100,000 distinct CDR3 sequences, 11% being singletons. As to time point: longitudinal time-point 3. Study-level results: The greatest TCR clonal expansion appeared in HTLV-1-associated myelopathy and the smallest, falling below healthy controls, in multiple sclerosis.

Sequenced input: PBMCs. The chain has TRBV9 and TRBJ2-1; 9 positions agree with TRBD1. The source is a female donor with HTLV-1-associated myelopathy (HAM/TSP). CDR3 bases: TGTGCCAGCAGCGTGGGGACAGGGTTGTACAATGAGCAGTTCTTC. It codes for CASSVGTGLYNEQFF. The variable domain in full, with the rest retrieved from reference TRBV9 and TRBJ2-1, is DSGVTQTPKHLITATGQRVTLRCSPRSGDLSVYWYQQSLDQGLQFLIQYYNGEERAKGNILERFSAQQFPDLHSELNLSSLELGDSALYFCASSVGTGLYNEQFFGPGTRLTVL.